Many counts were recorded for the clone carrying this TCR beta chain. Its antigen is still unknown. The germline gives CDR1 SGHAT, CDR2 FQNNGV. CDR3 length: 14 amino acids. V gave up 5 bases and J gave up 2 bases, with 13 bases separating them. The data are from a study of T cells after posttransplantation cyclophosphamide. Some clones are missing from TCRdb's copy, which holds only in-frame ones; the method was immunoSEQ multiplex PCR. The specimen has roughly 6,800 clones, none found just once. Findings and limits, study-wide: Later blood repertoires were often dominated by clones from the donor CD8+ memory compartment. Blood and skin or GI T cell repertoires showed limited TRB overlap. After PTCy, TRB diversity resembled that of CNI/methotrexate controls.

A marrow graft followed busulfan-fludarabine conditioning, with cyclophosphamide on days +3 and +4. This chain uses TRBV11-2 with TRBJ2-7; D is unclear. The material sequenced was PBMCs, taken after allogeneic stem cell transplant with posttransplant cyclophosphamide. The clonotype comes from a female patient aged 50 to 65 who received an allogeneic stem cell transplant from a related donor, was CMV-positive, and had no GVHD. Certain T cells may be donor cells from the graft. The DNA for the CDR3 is TGTGCCAGCAGCCCTCCCGAGGCAGCCTACGAGCAGTACTTC. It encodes CASSPPEAAYEQYF.